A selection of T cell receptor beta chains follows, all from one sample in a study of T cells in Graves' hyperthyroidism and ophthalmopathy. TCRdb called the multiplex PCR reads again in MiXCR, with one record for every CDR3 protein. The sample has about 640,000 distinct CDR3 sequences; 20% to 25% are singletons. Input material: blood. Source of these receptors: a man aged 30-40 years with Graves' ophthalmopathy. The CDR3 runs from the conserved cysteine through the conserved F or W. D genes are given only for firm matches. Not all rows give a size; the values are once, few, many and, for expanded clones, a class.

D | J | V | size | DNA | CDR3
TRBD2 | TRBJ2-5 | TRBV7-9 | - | TGTGCCAGCAGCTTTTTCTTCCCGACTAGCGGGAGGGAAGAGACCCAGTACTTC | CASSFFFPTSGREETQYF
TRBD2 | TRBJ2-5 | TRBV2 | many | TGTGCCAGCAGCCAGGGACTAGCGAGAGGACGAGAGACCCAGTACTTC | CASSQGLARGRETQYF
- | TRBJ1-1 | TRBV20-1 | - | TGCAGTGCTAGTAGGGAGGTGGGCACTGAAGCTTTCTTT | CSASREVGTEAFF
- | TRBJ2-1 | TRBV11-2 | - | TGTGCCAGCAGCTTAGCCGGTGAGCGGTTCTTC | CASSLAGERFF
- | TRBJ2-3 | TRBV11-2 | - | TGTGCCAGCAGCTTAGTACAGGCGGGGCTCGGGCCAGATACGCAGTATTTT | CASSLVQAGLGPDTQYF
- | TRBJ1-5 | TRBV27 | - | TGTGCCAGCAGTTCGGGGCCTACTCAGCCCCAGCATTTT | CASSSGPTQPQHF
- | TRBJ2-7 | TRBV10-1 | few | TGCGCCAGCAGTCCGAGCGGAGTGGGTTACGAGCAGTACTTC | CASSPSGVGYEQYF
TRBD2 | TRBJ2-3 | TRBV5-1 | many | TGCGCCAGCAGCTCTGCAGCGGGAGGGGGGGATACGCAGTATTTT | CASSSAAGGGDTQYF
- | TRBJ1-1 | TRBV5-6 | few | TGTGCCAGCAGCTTGCGACACCCGAACACTGAAGCTTTCTTT | CASSLRHPNTEAFF
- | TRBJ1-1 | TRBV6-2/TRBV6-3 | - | TGTGCCAGCAGTCCCCGGCTACCTAGACTGAACACTGAAGCTTTCTTT | CASSPRLPRLNTEAFF
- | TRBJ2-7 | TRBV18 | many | TGTGCCAGCTCACTAGAGGGACAGACTAGAAGCGAGCAGTACTTC | CASSLEGQTRSEQYF
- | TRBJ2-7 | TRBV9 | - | TGTGCCAGCAGCCCCCGAGGCAGGGGAGGCTACGAGCAGTACTTC | CASSPRGRGGYEQYF
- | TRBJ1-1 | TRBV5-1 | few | TGCGCCAGCAGCTTGGCCGGGGGGGCCACTGAAGCTTTCTTT | CASSLAGGATEAFF
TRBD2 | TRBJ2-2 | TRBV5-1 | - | TGTGCCAGCAGCTCACTGGGACTAGCGGGAGGCCTGGGGACCGGGGAGCTGTTTTTT | CASSSLGLAGGLGTGELFF
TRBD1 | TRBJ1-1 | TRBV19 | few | TGTGCCAGTAGAGCCTGGGGCAGGGGGGAGACTGAAGCTTTCTTT | CASRAWGRGETEAFF
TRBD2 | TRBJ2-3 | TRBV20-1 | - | TGCAGTGCTCAGTCCGGGACTAGTAACACAGATACGCAGTATTTT | CSAQSGTSNTDTQYF
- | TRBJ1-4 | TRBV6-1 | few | TGTGCCAGCAGTCGGAGATCTTTTAATGAAAAACTGTTTTTT | CASSRRSFNEKLFF
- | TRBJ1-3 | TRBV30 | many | TGTGCCTGGAGTGTAAACAGGTTACCTGGAAACACCATATATTTT | CAWSVNRLPGNTIYF
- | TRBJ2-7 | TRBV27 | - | TGTGCCAGCAGTCTCTCGGGAGCCCCCTACGAGCAGTACTTC | CASSLSGAPYEQYF
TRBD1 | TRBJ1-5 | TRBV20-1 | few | TGCAGTGCTACACGACAGGGGTATAGCAATCAGCCCCAGCATTTT | CSATRQGYSNQPQHF
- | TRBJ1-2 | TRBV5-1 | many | TGCGCCAGCAGCTTGGAAGGGCAGTCGTCTGATGGCTACACCTTC | CASSLEGQSSDGYTF
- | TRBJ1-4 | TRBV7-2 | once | TGTGCCAGCAGCTTCACCGGGACAAGGGAGGAAAAACTGTTTTTT | CASSFTGTREEKLFF
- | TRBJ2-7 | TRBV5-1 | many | TGCGCCAGCAGCTCTTCGTCAGCGTCCTACGAGCAGTACTTC | CASSSSSASYEQYF
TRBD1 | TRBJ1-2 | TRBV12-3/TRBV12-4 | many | TGTGCCAGCACTGACAGGGGAGACGATGGCTACACCTTC | CASTDRGDDGYTF
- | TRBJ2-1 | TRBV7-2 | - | TGTGCCAGCAGCCTCCCTACGGACAGTCACAATGAGCAGTTCTTC | CASSLPTDSHNEQFF
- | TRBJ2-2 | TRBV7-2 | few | TGTGCCAGCAGCTTTGCGGCCACGAACACCGGGGAGCTGTTTTTT | CASSFAATNTGELFF
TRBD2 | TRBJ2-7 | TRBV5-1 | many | TGCGCCAGCAGCTCCGGACTAGCGGGAGGTCCCTACGAGCAGTACTTC | CASSSGLAGGPYEQYF
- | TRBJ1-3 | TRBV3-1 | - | TGTGCCAGCAGCCAGAATAACGTCGGAAACACCATGTATTTT | CASSQNNVGNTMYF
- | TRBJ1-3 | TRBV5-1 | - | TGCGCCAGCAGCTTGACCTTCTCGGGTAGGGGGAACTCTGGAAACACCATATATTTT | CASSLTFSGRGNSGNTIYF
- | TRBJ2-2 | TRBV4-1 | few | TGCGCCAGCAGCCAAGATCCTGCTAGCGCGAACCGCCGGACCGGGGAGCTGTTTTTT | CASSQDPASANRRTGELFF
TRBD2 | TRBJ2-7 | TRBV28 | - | TGTGCCAGCAGACCCTCCAGCGGGACTCGGGAGCAGTACTTC | CASRPSSGTREQYF
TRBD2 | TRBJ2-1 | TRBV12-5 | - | TGTGCTAGTGGTTTCAGGACTAGCGGGAGCCAAGAGCAGTTCTTC | CASGFRTSGSQEQFF
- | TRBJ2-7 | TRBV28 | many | TGTGCCAGCAGCGAACAGGGTGTGACCTACGAGCAGTACTTC | CASSEQGVTYEQYF
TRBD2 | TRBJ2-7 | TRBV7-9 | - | TGTGCCAGCAGATCCGGGACTAGCGGAGCCTACGAGCAGTACTTC | CASRSGTSGAYEQYF
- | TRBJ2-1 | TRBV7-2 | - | TGTGCCAGCAGCTTCACTCGTGAGGGGTTGAATGAGCAGTTCTTC | CASSFTREGLNEQFF
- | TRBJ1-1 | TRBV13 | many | TGTGCCAGCAGCTTAGGGGGGGGAGCTTTCTTT | CASSLGGGAFF
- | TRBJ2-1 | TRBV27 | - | TGTGCCAGCGCGTTCGGGTCACCTTACAATGAGCAGTTCTTC | CASAFGSPYNEQFF
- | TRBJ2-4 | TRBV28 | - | TGTGCCAGCTCGAACTTCTTTCCGAGCTACTTC | CASSNFFPSYF
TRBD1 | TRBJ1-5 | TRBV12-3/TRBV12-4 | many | TGTGCCAGCAGTTGGGCAGGGGGCATCAATCAGCCCCAGCATTTT | CASSWAGGINQPQHF
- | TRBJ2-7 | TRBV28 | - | TGTGCCAGCAGTCGACAACCGCGGGAGCAGTACTTC | CASSRQPREQYF
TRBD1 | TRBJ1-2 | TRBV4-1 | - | TGCGCCAGCAGTCTACCAAGGGGGACAGGTTCTAACTATGGCTACACCTTC | CASSLPRGTGSNYGYTF
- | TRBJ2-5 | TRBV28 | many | TGTGCCAGCAGCCCCATCCAGGGGGCGGGAGGAGAGACCCAGTACTTC | CASSPIQGAGGETQYF
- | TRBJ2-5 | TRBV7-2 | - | TGTGCCAGCAGCTTAGGCAGTGGGTCACAAGAGACCCAGTACTTC | CASSLGSGSQETQYF
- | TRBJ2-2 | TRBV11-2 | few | TGTGCCAGCAGCTTAGACCCGGGGGCGAGCGGGGAGCTGTTTTTT | CASSLDPGASGELFF
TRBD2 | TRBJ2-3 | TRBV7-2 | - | TGTGCCAGCAGTTCTGGGACTAGCAAAGATACGCAGTATTTT | CASSSGTSKDTQYF
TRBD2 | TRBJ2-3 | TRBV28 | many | TGTGCCAGCAGTTTGGCGGGGGGGATCGGCACAGATACGCAGTATTTT | CASSLAGGIGTDTQYF
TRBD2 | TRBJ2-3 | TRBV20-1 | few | TGCAGTGCTCAAGGGACTAGCGGGAGAGGCACAGATACGCAGTATTTT | CSAQGTSGRGTDTQYF
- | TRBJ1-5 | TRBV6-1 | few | TGTGCCAGCAGTGAATGGGCCTACGAGAGCAATCAGCCCCAGCATTTT | CASSEWAYESNQPQHF
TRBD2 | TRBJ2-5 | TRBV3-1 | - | TGTGCCAGCAGCCTCTGGACTAGCGGAGGAGAGACCCAGTACTTC | CASSLWTSGGETQYF
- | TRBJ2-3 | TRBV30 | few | TGTGCCTGGAGTACTGGACAGTTGGACACAGATACGCAGTATTTT | CAWSTGQLDTDTQYF
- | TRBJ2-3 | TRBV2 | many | TGTGCCAGCAATTGGGGAATAGGATCAGATACGCAGTATTTT | CASNWGIGSDTQYF
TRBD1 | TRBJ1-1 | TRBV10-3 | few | TGTGCCATCGGACGGGACAGGGGGATGAACACTGAAGCTTTCTTT | CAIGRDRGMNTEAFF
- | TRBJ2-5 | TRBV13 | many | TGTGCCAGCAGCTTACCGGGACAAGAGACCCAGTACTTC | CASSLPGQETQYF
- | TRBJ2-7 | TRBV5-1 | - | TGCGCCAGCAGTAACCCCGGTGGTGAGCAGTACTTC | CASSNPGGEQYF
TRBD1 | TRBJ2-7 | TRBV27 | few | TGTGCCAGCAGTTCCCGGGACAGGGGGCTCTACGAGCAGTACTTC | CASSSRDRGLYEQYF
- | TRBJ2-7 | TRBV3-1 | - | TGTGCCAGCAGCCCCGGGACGGTCGAGCAGTACTTC | CASSPGTVEQYF
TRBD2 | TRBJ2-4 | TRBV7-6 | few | TGTGCCAGCAGCTTGGGACTAGCGGGAGGGCCAGGTGAAAACATTCAGTACTTC | CASSLGLAGGPGENIQYF